A single sample gave rise to the 26 T cell receptor beta chains below, sequenced in a study of blood T cells in healthy people across ages. For the second PCR, which ran for roughly 6 to 11 cycles, a sample-barcoded 5' primer and a J-beta primer mix were used. A single record per CDR3 protein comes from TCRdb applying MiXCR to the 5' RACE reads. The table lists approximately 580,000 distinct CDR3 sequences, 24% of them singletons. A further study also used this sample, focusing on T cells of mothers and their children.

Input material: blood. These receptors were taken from a boy between 10 and 17 years old in good health.

The rearrangement uses TRBV20-1 and TRBJ1-6; D remains ambiguous. V lost 6 bases, J lost 7 bases, and 13 bases lay in between. The CDR3 runs 13 residues. Germline-derived CDR1 and CDR2 are DFQATT and SNEGSKA (reference sequence). Here the CDR3 reads CSARRDGNSPLHF. The CDR3 region has the DNA TGCAGTGCCAGACGCGACGGCAATTCACCCCTCCACTTT.

V gene TRBV4-2 combines with J gene TRBJ2-7; 7 bases are a match to TRBD1. The germline V gene has CDR1 LGHNA and CDR2 YNFKEQ. The junction had 7 bases not matched to a gene; V was cut back by 1 base and J by 4 bases. The CDR3 spans 15 residues. The chain's CDR3 is CASSQGGVQGYEQYF. The CDR3, as DNA: TGTGCCAGCAGCCAAGGAGGGGTACAGGGGTACGAGCAGTACTTC.

This clonotype came up a few times. The chain employs TRBV28 and TRBJ1-1; no firm D call. There are 13 residues in the CDR3. CDR1 is MDHEN, CDR2 SYDVKM, per germline. With 2 bases removed from V and 10 bases from J, the gap between germline ends came to 14 bases. CDR3 loop: CASSLNPQWGAFF. The CDR3 DNA follows: TGTGCCAGCAGTTTAAACCCCCAATGGGGAGCTTTCTTT.

The rearrangement links TRBV7-2 to TRBJ2-1; 10 bases line up with TRBD1. Germline CDR1 SGHTA, CDR2 FQGNSA. Unmatched junction bases numbered 20, after V lost 4 bases and J lost 8 bases. The CDR3 sequence is 19 residues long. The CDR3 sequence is CASSSDPGQGKNKADEQFF. CDR3 nucleotides: TGTGCCAGCAGCTCGGATCCGGGACAGGGGAAAAACAAGGCCGATGAGCAGTTCTTC.

The chain recombines TRBV5-5 with TRBJ2-5; D is unclear. V lost 4 bases and J lost 1, with 17 bases in between. This CDR3 is built from 16 residues. From germline, CDR1 is SGHKS and CDR2 YYEKEE (reference sequence). The CDR3 sequence is CASSPDPYGSQETQYF. The DNA of the CDR3 is TGTGCCAGCAGCCCGGATCCGTACGGTTCCCAAGAGACCCAGTACTTC.

This chain joins TRBV15 and TRBJ2-5, with 9 positions matching TRBD1. The DNA matches TRBJ2-7 better at its end, which makes the J call doubtful. CDR1 and CDR2 from the germline V gene are LNHNV and YYDKDF (reference sequence). This CDR3 comprises 16 residues. CDR3 region: CATSRDPGQGGYEQYF. The DNA for the CDR3 is TGTGCCACCAGCAGAGATCCGGGACAGGGAGGGTACGAGCAGTACTTC.

This chain joins TRBV10-2 and TRBJ2-2; 7 positions match TRBD2. V dropped 6 bases and J dropped 0; count of bases not matched to a gene: 4. Germline V gene sequence: CDR1 WSHSY, CDR2 SAAADI. CDR3 length equals 15 residues. DNA for the CDR3: TGCGCCAGCAGACAAAGCGGGACGAACACCGGGGAGCTGTTTTTT. Encoded protein: CASRQSGTNTGELFF.

The chain employs TRBV6-6 and TRBJ2-3; 9 positions match TRBD2. V dropped 2 bases and J dropped 2; count of bases not matched to a gene: 5. This CDR3 has 16 amino acids. CDR1 and CDR2 (germline): MNHNY, SVGAGI (reference sequence). CDR3 residues: CASSYAPSGDTDTQYF. As DNA, the CDR3 is TGTGCCAGCAGTTACGCCCCTAGCGGGGACACAGATACGCAGTATTTT.

The chain uses TRBV6-1 and TRBJ2-1, with TRBD1 matching over 7 bases. Germline assignment: CDR1 MNHNS and CDR2 SASEGT. This CDR3 spans 17 amino acids. The ends lost 6 bases at V and 0 bases at J; junction bases unmatched: 11. CDR3: CASRVNPTGSSYNEQFF. The CDR3 bases are TGTGCCAGCAGAGTGAACCCGACAGGGAGCTCCTACAATGAGCAGTTCTTC.

Here the CDR3 reads CASSQASGTYEQYF. DNA of the CDR3: TGTGCCAGCAGCCAAGCTTCGGGCACCTACGAGCAGTACTTC. J is TRBJ2-7 and V is TRBV3-1; D is undetermined. Germline V gene lookup returns CDR1 LGHDT and CDR2 YNNKEL (reference sequence). This CDR3 spans 14 amino acids. The V end lost 1 base, the J end lost 2 bases, and 9 bases lay between the germline ends.

The chain employs TRBV18 and TRBJ1-1; D unresolved. The V end was cut by 8 bases, the J end by 0 bases, with 10 bases between. The CDR3 is 13 residues long. Germline CDR1 reads KGHSH; CDR2 reads LQKENI. For the CDR3, the DNA is TGTGCCAGCGCTTCCGGGATGAACACTGAAGCTTTCTTT. Its translation: CASASGMNTEAFF.

This clonotype occurred a few times. V usage is TRBV4-3 and J usage is TRBJ2-3, with TRBD2 matching over 7 bases. The trim removed 0 bases at V and 3 bases at J, leaving 6 bases unmatched. The germline gives CDR1 LGHNA, CDR2 YSLEER. The CDR3 extends over 16 amino acids. The CDR3 reads CASSQDLQRGTDTQYF. CDR3 nucleotides: TGCGCCAGCAGCCAAGATCTTCAGCGGGGAACAGATACGCAGTATTTT.

The V gene is TRBV5-1, the J gene TRBJ2-4; D gene uncertain. The CDR3 has 13 residues. CDR1 is SGHRS, CDR2 YFSETQ, per germline. The germline V and J ends were trimmed by 0 bases and 8 bases, with 9 bases remaining between them. CDR3 DNA: TGCGCCAGCAGCTTGGTTGGTAGGGACATTCAGTACTTC. Translated, it gives CASSLVGRDIQYF.

V and J are TRBV15 and TRBJ2-3, with a weak D call TRBD1 (6 bases). The germline V gene has CDR1 LNHNV and CDR2 YYDKDF (reference sequence). The CDR3 is 15 amino acids. The ends were cut back, 7 bases at V and 0 bases at J, with 14 bases in the middle. The CDR3 sequence is CATTRQALSTDTQYF. CDR3 sequence (DNA): TGTGCCACCACTAGACAGGCCTTGAGCACAGATACGCAGTATTTT.

This clonotype was counted only a few times. The chain joins TRBV7-2 to TRBJ2-2, with D possibly matching TRBD1 (6 bases). The V end lost 5 bases, the J end lost 3 bases, and 13 bases lay between the germline ends. The germline V gene has CDR1 SGHTA and CDR2 FQGNSA. The CDR3 has 15 amino acids. The CDR3 sequence: CASSPPGTYTGELFF. CDR3 sequence (DNA): TGTGCCAGCAGCCCCCCCGGGACATACACCGGGGAGCTGTTTTTT.

This clonotype appeared a few times. The rearrangement joins TRBV20-1 to TRBJ2-7; the D gene is possibly TRBD1 (6 bases). The CDR3 runs to 11 residues. Germline values: CDR1 DFQATT, CDR2 SNEGSKA (reference sequence). V lost 2 bases and J 5 bases, leaving 7 bases between the germline ends. CDR3 nucleotides: TGCAGTGCTAGATCAGGGGACGAGCAGTACTTC. It codes for CSARSGDEQYF.

This chain joins TRBV7-9 and TRBJ2-1; D is perhaps TRBD2 (7 bases). The CDR3 runs 12 residues. Germline V gives CDR1 SEHNR, CDR2 FQNEAQ (reference sequence). Trimming pared 5 bases from V and 9 bases from J, leaving 11 bases between. CDR3 sequence reads: CASSPGGVEQFF. The CDR3 DNA reads TGTGCCAGCAGCCCGGGGGGCGTTGAGCAGTTCTTC.

The table lists this clonotype with a few counts. J is TRBJ2-1 and V is TRBV7-9; TRBD2 agrees at 13 bases. This CDR3 is built from 17 residues. Germline CDR1 SEHNR, CDR2 FQNEAQ (reference sequence). The V segment lost 1 base and the J segment 5 bases; nucleotides outside the gene matches: 5. The CDR3 coding sequence is TGTGCCAGCAGCTTAGGACAAGGACTAGCGGGGGACAATGAGCAGTTCTTC. Translation gives CASSLGQGLAGDNEQFF.

This chain joins TRBV7-2 and TRBJ1-5; D is ambiguous. V was clipped by 1 base and J by 3 bases, with 7 bases between them. The CDR3 has 14 residues. The germline V gene encodes CDR1 SGHTA and CDR2 FQGNSA. CDR3 sequence: CASSLDSSNQPQHF. The CDR3 bases are TGTGCCAGCAGCTTAGATAGTTCCAATCAGCCCCAGCATTTT.

This clonotype has just a few counts. The chain uses TRBV7-2 and TRBJ2-5; D may correspond to TRBD1 or TRBD2 (5 bases each). CDR1 is SGHTA and CDR2 is FQGNSA in the germline V gene. The CDR3 consists of 18 residues. V lost 5 bases to trimming and J lost 1 base, with 23 bases between them. This CDR3 is CASSQPGRPWPPQETQYF. CDR3 nucleotides: TGTGCCAGCAGCCAACCGGGACGCCCTTGGCCCCCCCAAGAGACCCAGTACTTC.

This clonotype has more than one count but fewer than ten. The rearrangement joins TRBV7-2 to TRBJ2-3; a possible D gene is TRBD2 (5 bases). Germline CDR1 is SGHTA and CDR2 is FQGNSA. The CDR3 has 14 amino acids. V was shortened by 5 bases and J by 6 bases, with 15 bases between the two germline ends. The CDR3 nucleotides read TGTGCCAGCAGCCGGGATCCCTCCGGGGATACGCAGTATTTT. It specifies CASSRDPSGDTQYF. Full variable domain (remainder filled in from reference TRBV7-2 and TRBJ2-3): GAGVSQSPSNKVTEKGKDVELRCDPISGHTALYWYRQSLGQGLEFLIYFQGNSAPDKSGLPSDRFSAERTGGSVSTLTIQRTQQEDSAVYLCASSRDPSGDTQYFGPGTRLTVL.

The chain has TRBV7-6 and TRBJ2-5, with 9 bases lining up with TRBD2. The ends lost 1 base at V and 1 base at J; junction bases unmatched: 1. The CDR3 length is 15 residues. Germline V lookup: CDR1 SGHVS, CDR2 FNYEAQ. DNA of the CDR3: TGTGCCAGCAGCTTAGGCGGGGGGGCCCAAGAGACCCAGTACTTC. Translation: CASSLGGGAQETQYF.

The chain employs TRBV6-2 or TRBV6-3 and TRBJ2-5; TRBD2 agrees at 13 bases. The J call may be mistaken, given a closer DNA end match to TRBJ2-1. Germline V gene data show CDR1 as MNHEY and CDR2 as SVGEGT. The CDR3 totals 14 residues. CDR3 loop: CASARLAGGSEQFF. The DNA of the CDR3 is TGTGCCAGCGCTAGACTAGCGGGGGGCAGTGAGCAGTTCTTC.

The genes are TRBV19 and TRBJ2-2; 9 nucleotides match TRBD2. V shed 4 bases, J shed 7 bases, and the junction held 4 bases outside the gene matches. The CDR3 covers 14 residues. Germline V lookup: CDR1 LNHDA, CDR2 SQIVND (reference sequence). CDR3 sequence (DNA): TGTGCCAGTAGTAGCGGACTAGCGAGCGGGGAGCTGTTTTTT. Translated, it gives CASSSGLASGELFF.

This clonotype has more than one count but fewer than ten. The V and J genes are TRBV20-1 and TRBJ2-3; 7 nucleotides agree with TRBD1. Trimming took 5 bases from V and 9 from J; bases not matched to a gene: 5. This CDR3 is built from 11 residues. Germline CDR1 DFQATT, CDR2 SNEGSKA (reference sequence). Here the CDR3 DNA reads TGCAGTGCTCCCGACAGGGTAACGCAGTATTTT. The encoded protein is CSAPDRVTQYF.

The rearrangement uses TRBV4-3 and TRBJ2-3; a possible D gene is TRBD1 (6 bases). This CDR3 has 13 residues. V lost 1 base, J lost 6 bases, and 8 bases lay in between. Germline-derived CDR1 and CDR2 are LGHNA and YSLEER. Here the CDR3 reads CASSQVGADTQYF. The DNA of the CDR3 is TGCGCCAGCAGCCAAGTGGGGGCCGATACGCAGTATTTT.